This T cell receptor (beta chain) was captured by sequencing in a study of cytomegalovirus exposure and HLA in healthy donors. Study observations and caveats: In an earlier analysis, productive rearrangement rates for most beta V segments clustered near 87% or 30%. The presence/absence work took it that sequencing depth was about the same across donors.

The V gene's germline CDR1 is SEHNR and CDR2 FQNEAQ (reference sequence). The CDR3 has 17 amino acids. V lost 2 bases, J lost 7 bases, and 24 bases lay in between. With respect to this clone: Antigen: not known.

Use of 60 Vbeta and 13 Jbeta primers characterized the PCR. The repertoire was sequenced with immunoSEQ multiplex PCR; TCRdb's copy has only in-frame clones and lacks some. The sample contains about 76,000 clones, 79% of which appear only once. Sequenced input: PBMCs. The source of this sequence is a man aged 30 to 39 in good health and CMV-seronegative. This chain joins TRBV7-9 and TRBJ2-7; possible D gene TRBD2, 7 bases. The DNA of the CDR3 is TGTGCCAGCAGCTTATCCGGGACACGGGACTACGGGGTGGAGCAGTACTTC. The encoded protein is CASSLSGTRDYGVEQYF.